The entry below gives a single T cell receptor (beta chain) sequence along with its context. The junction shows a germline mismatch at one end, possibly a read error. The template, 500 ng total RNA, yielded TCR beta cDNA made with a constant-region primer. TCR beta libraries came from three nested multiplex PCR rounds using slightly modified ARM-PCR. The first two PCR rounds, approximately 11 cycles each, used TRBV1-TRBV30 forward primers and a C-beta reverse primer. Each CDR3 protein gets one entry after TCRdb re-called the multiplex PCR reads with MiXCR. The repertoire has under 130,000 distinct CDR3 sequences, 82% of them found once; the top ten carry 15% to 25%. The data stem from a study of tumor-infiltrating lymphocytes in primary liver carcinoma. Germline V gives CDR1 MNHNS, CDR2 SASEGT. CDR3 length: 14 amino acids. Unsorted bulk tissue, roughly 20-32 mg of it, served as the source for co-extraction of RNA and DNA. The patients presented with primary liver carcinoma, which was managed through surgical resection.

The receptor was isolated from a man aged 35-49 years with primary liver carcinoma and hepatitis B virus infection. Sequenced material: liver tumor tissue from sampling region 3. Subset here: tumor region T3, left-lateral pole. V usage is TRBV6-1 and J usage is TRBJ2-2; a possible D gene is TRBD2 (6 bases). CDR3 sequence: CASSGSEITGGLFF. The CDR3 bases are TGTGCCAGCAGTGGGTCAGAGATCACCGGGGGGCTGTTTTTT.